The source of this T cell receptor (beta chain) is a study of T cell responses to AZD1222 COVID-19 vaccine. Points from the study as a whole: When two AZD1222 doses had been given, Spike-specific TCR breadth and depth rose. Distributed over spike, vaccine-associated CD4 TCRs predominated at 160-218 and 743-854.

Using immunoSEQ multiplex PCR, the repertoire was profiled, and TCRdb retains in-frame clones only, with some absent. The table shows 100,000 to 150,000 clones, with about 88% occurring only once. In regard to this clone: The antigen is not known.

Sequenced material: peripheral blood, taken 28 days after the second AZD1222 dose. The receptor's source is an adult who received the AZD1222 COVID-19 vaccine.

CDR3 loop: CASSLDPSRANEQFF. The CDR3 DNA reads TGTGCCAGCAGCTTAGATCCTAGCCGCGCAAATGAGCAGTTCTTC. This rearrangement joins TRBV11-3 to TRBJ2-1, with D possibly matching TRBD2 (5 bases). The CDR3 spans 15 residues. Germline CDR1 and CDR2: SGHNT and YENEEA. V lost 0 bases to trimming and J lost 7 bases, with 13 bases between them.